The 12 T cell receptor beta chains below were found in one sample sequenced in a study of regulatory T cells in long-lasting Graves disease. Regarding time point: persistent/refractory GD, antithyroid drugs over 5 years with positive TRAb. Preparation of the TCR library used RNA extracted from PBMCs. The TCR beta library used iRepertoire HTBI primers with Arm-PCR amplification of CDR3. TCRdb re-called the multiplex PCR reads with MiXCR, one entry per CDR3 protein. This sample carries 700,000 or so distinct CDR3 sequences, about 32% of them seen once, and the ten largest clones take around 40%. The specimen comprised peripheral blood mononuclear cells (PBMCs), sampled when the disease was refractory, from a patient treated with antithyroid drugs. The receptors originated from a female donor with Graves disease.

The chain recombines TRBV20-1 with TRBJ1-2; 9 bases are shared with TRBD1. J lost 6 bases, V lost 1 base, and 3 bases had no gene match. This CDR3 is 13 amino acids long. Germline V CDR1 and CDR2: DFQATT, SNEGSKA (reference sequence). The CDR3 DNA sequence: TGCAGTGCTAGAGGACAGGGGGTGGATGGCTACACCTTC. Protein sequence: CSARGQGVDGYTF.

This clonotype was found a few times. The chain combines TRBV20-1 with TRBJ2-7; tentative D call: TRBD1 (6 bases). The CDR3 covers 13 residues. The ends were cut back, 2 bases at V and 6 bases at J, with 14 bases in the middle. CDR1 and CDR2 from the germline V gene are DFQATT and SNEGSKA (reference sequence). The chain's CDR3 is CSARIPTGSEQYF. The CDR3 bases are TGCAGTGCTAGAATACCGACAGGTTCCGAGCAGTACTTC.

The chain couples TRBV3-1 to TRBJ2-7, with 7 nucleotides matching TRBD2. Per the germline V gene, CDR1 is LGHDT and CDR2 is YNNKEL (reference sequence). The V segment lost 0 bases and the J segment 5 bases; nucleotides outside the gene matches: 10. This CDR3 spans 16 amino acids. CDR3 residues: CASSQESGGSPHEQYF. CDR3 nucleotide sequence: TGTGCCAGCAGCCAAGAATCGGGCGGGAGTCCCCACGAGCAGTACTTC.

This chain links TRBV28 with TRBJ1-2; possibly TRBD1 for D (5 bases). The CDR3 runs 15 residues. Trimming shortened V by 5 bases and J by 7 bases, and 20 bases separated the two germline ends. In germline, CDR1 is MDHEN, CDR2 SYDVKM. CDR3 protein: CASSIFGTPGGGYTF. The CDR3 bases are TGTGCCAGCAGTATATTCGGGACCCCTGGAGGTGGCTACACCTTC.

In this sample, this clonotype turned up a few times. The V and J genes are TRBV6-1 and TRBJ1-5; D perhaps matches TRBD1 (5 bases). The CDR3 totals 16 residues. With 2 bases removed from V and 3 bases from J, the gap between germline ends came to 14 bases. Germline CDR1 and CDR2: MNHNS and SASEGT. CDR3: CASSELSGGINQPQHF. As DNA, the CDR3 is TGTGCCAGCAGTGAACTTTCGGGGGGGATCAATCAGCCCCAGCATTTT.

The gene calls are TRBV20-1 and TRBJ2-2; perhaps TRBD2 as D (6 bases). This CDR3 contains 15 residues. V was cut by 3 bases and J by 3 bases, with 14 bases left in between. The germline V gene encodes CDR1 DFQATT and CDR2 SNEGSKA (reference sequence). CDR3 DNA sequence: TGCAGTGCTAGTTTCACGGGAGTATACACCGGGGAGCTGTTTTTT. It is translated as CSASFTGVYTGELFF.

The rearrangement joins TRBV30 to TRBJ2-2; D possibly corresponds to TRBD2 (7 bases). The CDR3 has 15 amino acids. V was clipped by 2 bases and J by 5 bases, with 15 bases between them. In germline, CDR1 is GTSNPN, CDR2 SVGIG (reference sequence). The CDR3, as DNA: TGTGCCTGGAGTTCTGGGGGCGGGAGAACCGGGGAGCTGTTTTTT. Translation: CAWSSGGGRTGELFF.

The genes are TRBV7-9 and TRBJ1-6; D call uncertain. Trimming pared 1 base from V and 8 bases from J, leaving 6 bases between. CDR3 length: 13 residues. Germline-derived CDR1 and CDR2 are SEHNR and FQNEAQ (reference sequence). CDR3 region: CASSLVEDSPLHF. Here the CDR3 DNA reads TGTGCCAGCAGCTTAGTCGAGGATTCACCCCTCCACTTT.

The CDR3 spells CASSVTATYEQYF. CDR3 DNA: TGTGCCAGCAGCGTGACAGCGACCTACGAGCAGTACTTC. This chain connects TRBV13 to TRBJ2-7; maybe TRBD1 (5 bases). In germline, CDR1 is PRHDT, CDR2 FYEKMQ (reference sequence). V shed 5 bases and J shed 2 bases, with 10 bases lying between them. The CDR3 covers 13 residues. The variable domain in full, completed from reference TRBV13 and TRBJ2-7, reads AAGVIQSPRHLIKEKRETATLKCYPIPRHDTVYWYQQGPGQDPQFLISFYEKMQSDKGSIPDRFSAQQFSDYHSELNMSSLELGDSALYFCASSVTATYEQYFGPGTRLTVT.

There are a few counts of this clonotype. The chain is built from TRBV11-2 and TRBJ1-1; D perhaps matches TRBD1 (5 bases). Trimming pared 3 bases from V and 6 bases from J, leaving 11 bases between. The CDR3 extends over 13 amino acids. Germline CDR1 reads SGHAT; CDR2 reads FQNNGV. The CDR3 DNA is TGTGCCAGCAGCTTCGGGGGGGAGGCTGAAGCTTTCTTT. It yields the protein CASSFGGEAEAFF.

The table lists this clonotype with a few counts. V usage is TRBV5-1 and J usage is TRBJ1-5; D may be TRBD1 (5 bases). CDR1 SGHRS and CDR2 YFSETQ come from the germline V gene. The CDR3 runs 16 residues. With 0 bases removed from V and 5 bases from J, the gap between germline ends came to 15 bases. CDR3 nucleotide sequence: TGCGCCAGCAGCTTGGGCTCAGGGCCGGGGGATCAGCCCCAGCATTTT. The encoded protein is CASSLGSGPGDQPQHF.

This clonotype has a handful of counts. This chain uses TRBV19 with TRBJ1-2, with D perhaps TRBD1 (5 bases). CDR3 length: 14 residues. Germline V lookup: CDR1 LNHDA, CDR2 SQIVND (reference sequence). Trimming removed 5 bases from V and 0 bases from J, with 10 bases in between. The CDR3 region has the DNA TGTGCCAGTAGTCGTCCGACAGCTAACTATGGCTACACCTTC. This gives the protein CASSRPTANYGYTF.